A single sample is the source of the 11 T cell receptor beta chains below, sequenced in a study of T cells in localized non-small cell lung cancer. Some clones are missing from TCRdb's copy, which holds only in-frame ones; the method was immunoSEQ multiplex PCR. This table holds tens of thousands of clones, around 81% found once. Sequencing was performed on PBMCs, taken before any cancer treatment. The receptors here all came from a man aged 35 to 69 with stage II lung adenocarcinoma.

V is TRBV6-6 and J is TRBJ1-5; D is ambiguous. The germline gives CDR1 MNHNY, CDR2 SVGAGI (reference sequence). The CDR3 totals 14 residues. Deletions cut 7 bases from V and 2 bases from J, with 12 bases between. The CDR3 region has the DNA TGTGCCAGCAATAGAGGCCAGGGCAATCAGCCCCAGCATTTT. Amino acids: CASNRGQGNQPQHF.

This clone was counted once. V usage is TRBV11-3 and J usage is TRBJ1-3; unclear D gene. CDR3 size: 15 residues. Germline CDR1 reads SGHNT; CDR2 reads YENEEA. V was cut by 0 bases and J by 0 bases, with 6 bases left in between. CDR3 DNA sequence: TGTGCCAGCAGCTTAGATACAGCCTCTGGAAACACCATATATTTT. It codes for CASSLDTASGNTIYF.

The chain joins TRBV18 to TRBJ2-3; D unclear. V lost 3 bases, J lost 3 bases, and 10 bases lay in between. From germline, CDR1 is KGHSH and CDR2 LQKENI. This CDR3 has 14 residues. Here the CDR3 DNA reads TGTGCCAGCTCACCTCGTAGGGTGACAGATACGCAGTATTTT. As protein: CASSPRRVTDTQYF.

This chain connects TRBV9 to TRBJ2-2; D call uncertain. Trimming shortened V by 0 bases and J by 0 bases, and 3 bases separated the two germline ends. The CDR3 spans 14 residues. Germline CDR1 and CDR2: SGDLS and YYNGEE. The CDR3 DNA follows: TGTGCCAGCAGCGTAGGGACGAACACCGGGGAGCTGTTTTTT. This encodes CASSVGTNTGELFF.

The chain employs TRBV30 and TRBJ2-3, with 8 bases matching TRBD2. Germline V lookup: CDR1 GTSNPN, CDR2 SVGIG (reference sequence). J gave up 4 bases and V 2 bases, and 11 bases lay outside the gene matches. The CDR3 loop spans 16 amino acids. This chain's CDR3 is CAWSFGGGRGSDTQYF. The CDR3 coding sequence is TGTGCCTGGAGTTTCGGCGGGGGGCGCGGCTCAGATACGCAGTATTTT.

The chain has TRBV6-1 and TRBJ2-1, with D perhaps matching TRBD1 (6 bases). Trimming removed 0 bases from V and 5 bases from J, with 17 bases in between. Germline V lookup: CDR1 MNHNS, CDR2 SASEGT. The CDR3 has 17 amino acids. The CDR3 region is CASSEAFSATGNNEQFF. Here the CDR3 DNA reads TGTGCCAGCAGTGAAGCTTTCTCGGCCACAGGGAACAATGAGCAGTTCTTC.

The chain carries TRBV9 and TRBJ2-2; D call uncertain. Germline lookup yields CDR1 SGDLS and CDR2 YYNGEE. CDR3 length: 13 residues. V lost 4 bases to trimming and J lost 4 bases, with 8 bases between them. As DNA, the CDR3 is TGTGCCAGCAGCATCTTAATCACCGGGGAGCTGTTTTTT. Translated, it gives CASSILITGELFF.

V is TRBV2 and J is TRBJ1-1; D unresolved. Germline CDR1 reads SNHLY; CDR2 reads FYNNEI. The CDR3 contains 13 residues. V was clipped by 4 bases and J by 0 bases, with 6 bases between them. CDR3 residues: CASSGDLNTEAFF. CDR3 nucleotide sequence: TGTGCCAGCAGTGGAGACCTGAACACTGAAGCTTTCTTT.

This chain joins TRBV7-9 and TRBJ1-1; 7 bases map to TRBD1. The length of the CDR3 is 13 residues. Germline-derived CDR1 and CDR2 are SEHNR and FQNEAQ (reference sequence). V lost 5 bases and J lost 3; bases outside the gene matches: 3. The CDR3 nucleotides read TGTGCCAGCAGCCCGACAGGGTACACTGAAGCTTTCTTT. As protein: CASSPTGYTEAFF. Full variable domain (remainder filled in from reference TRBV7-9 and TRBJ1-1): DTGVSQNPRHKITKRGQNVTFRCDPISEHNRLYWYRQTLGQGPEFLTYFQNEAQLEKSRLLSDRFSAERPKGSFSTLEIQRTEQGDSAMYLCASSPTGYTEAFFGQGTRLTVV.

The rearrangement links TRBV7-8 to TRBJ1-1; a weak D match, TRBD1 (6 bases). Germline lookup yields CDR1 SGHVS and CDR2 FQNEAQ. This CDR3 contains 14 residues. V lost 3 bases and J 1 base, leaving 9 bases between the germline ends. The CDR3 DNA reads as TGTGCCAGCAGCTTTACAGGGCAGAACACTGAAGCTTTCTTT. Protein: CASSFTGQNTEAFF.

The chain couples TRBV30 to TRBJ2-1, with 15 bases matching TRBD2. Germline CDR1 reads GTSNPN; CDR2 reads SVGIG (reference sequence). V lost 5 bases and J lost 7; bases outside the gene matches: 0. This CDR3 region has 13 residues. CDR3 coding DNA: TGTGCCTGGGGGACTAGCGGGAGGAATGAGCAGTTCTTC. It specifies CAWGTSGRNEQFF.